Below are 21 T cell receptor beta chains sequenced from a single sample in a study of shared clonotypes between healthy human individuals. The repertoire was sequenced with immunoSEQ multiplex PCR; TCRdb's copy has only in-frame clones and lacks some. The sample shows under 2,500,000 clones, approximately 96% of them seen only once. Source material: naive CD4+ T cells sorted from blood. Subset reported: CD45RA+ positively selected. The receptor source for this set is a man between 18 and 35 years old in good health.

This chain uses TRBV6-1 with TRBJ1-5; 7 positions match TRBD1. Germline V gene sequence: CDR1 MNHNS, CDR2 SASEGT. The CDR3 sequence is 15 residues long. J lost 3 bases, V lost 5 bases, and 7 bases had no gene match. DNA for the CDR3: TGTGCCAGCAGTCAAACGGGGACAGACAATCAGCCCCAGCATTTT. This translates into CASSQTGTDNQPQHF.

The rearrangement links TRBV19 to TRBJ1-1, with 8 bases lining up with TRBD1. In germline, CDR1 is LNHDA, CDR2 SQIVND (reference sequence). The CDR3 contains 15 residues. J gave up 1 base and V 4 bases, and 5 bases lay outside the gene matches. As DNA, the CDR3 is TGTGCCAGTAGTAGTTGGACAGGGCCGAACACTGAAGCTTTCTTT. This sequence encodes CASSSWTGPNTEAFF.

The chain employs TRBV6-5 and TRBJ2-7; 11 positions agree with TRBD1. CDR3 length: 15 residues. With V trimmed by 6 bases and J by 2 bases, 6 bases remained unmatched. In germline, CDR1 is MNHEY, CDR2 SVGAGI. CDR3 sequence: CASRKEGQGAYEQYF. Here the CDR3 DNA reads TGTGCCAGCAGGAAAGAGGGACAGGGGGCCTACGAGCAGTACTTC.

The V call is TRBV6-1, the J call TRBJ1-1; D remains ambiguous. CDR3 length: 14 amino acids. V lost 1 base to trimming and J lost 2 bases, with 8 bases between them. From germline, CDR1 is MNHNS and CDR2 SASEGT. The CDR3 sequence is CASSEGIVNTEAFF. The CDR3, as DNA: TGTGCCAGCAGTGAAGGCATAGTAAACACTGAAGCTTTCTTT.

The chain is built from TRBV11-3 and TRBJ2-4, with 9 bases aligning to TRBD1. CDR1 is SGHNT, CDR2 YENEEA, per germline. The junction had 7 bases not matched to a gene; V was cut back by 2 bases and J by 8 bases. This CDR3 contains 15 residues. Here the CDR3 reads CASSLRPGQGYIQYF. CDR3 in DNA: TGTGCCAGCAGCTTAAGACCGGGACAGGGTTACATTCAGTACTTC.

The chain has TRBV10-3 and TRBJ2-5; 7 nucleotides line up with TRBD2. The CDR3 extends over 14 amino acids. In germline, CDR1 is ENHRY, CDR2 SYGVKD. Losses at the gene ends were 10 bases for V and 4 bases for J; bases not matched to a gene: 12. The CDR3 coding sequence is TGTGCCACCGGGGGGACGGAGGCGGGAGAGACCCAGTACTTC. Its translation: CATGGTEAGETQYF.

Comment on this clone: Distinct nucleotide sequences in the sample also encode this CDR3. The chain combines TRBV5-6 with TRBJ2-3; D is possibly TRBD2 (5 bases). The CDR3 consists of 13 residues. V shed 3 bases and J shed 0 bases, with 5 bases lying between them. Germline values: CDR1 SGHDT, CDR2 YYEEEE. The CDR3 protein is CASSSGSTDTQYF. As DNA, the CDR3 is TGTGCCAGCAGCTCGGGAAGCACAGATACGCAGTATTTT.

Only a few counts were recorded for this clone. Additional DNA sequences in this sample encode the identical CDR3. The CDR3 DNA reads TGCGCCAGCAGCTTGGACGGAATTTCTAATCAGCCCCAGCATTTT. Encoded protein: CASSLDGISNQPQHF. This sequence joins TRBV5-1 and TRBJ1-5, with D unclear. The CDR3 has 15 amino acids. The germline gives CDR1 SGHRS, CDR2 YFSETQ. Trimming took off 0 bases at V and 4 bases at J, with 11 bases between the two ends.

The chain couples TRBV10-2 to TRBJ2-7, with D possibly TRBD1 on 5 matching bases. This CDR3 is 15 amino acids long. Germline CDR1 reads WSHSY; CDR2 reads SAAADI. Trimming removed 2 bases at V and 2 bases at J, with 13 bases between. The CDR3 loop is CASSEDSLRAYEQYF. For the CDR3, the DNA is TGCGCCAGCAGTGAGGACAGCCTAAGGGCCTACGAGCAGTACTTC.

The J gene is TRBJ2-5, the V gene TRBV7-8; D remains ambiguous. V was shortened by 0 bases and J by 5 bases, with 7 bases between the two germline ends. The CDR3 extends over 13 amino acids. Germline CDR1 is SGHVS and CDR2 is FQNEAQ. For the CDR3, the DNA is TGTGCCAGCAGCTTAGCGGTCACGGAGACCCAGTACTTC. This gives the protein CASSLAVTETQYF.

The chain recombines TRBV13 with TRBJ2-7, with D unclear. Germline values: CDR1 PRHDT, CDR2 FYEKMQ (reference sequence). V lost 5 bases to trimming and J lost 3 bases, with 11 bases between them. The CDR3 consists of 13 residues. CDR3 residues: CASSPPSDYEQYF. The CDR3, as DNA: TGTGCCAGCAGCCCCCCCTCGGACTACGAGCAGTACTTC.

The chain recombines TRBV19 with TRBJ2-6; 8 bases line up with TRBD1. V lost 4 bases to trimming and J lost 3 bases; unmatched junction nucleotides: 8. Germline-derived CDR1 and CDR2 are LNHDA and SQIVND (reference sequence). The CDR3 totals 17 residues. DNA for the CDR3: TGTGCCAGTAGTACCCCCGACAGGGGTAATGGGGCCAACGTCCTGACTTTC. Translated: CASSTPDRGNGANVLTF.

The CDR3 is CASSQSDSNTEAFF. Here the CDR3 DNA reads TGTGCCAGCAGCCAGAGTGACAGTAACACTGAAGCTTTCTTT. V is TRBV14 and J is TRBJ1-1; possibly TRBD1 for D (5 bases). This CDR3 has 14 residues. CDR1 and CDR2 from the germline V gene are SGHDN and FVKESK. Trimming took off 3 bases at V and 2 bases at J, with 10 bases between the two ends.

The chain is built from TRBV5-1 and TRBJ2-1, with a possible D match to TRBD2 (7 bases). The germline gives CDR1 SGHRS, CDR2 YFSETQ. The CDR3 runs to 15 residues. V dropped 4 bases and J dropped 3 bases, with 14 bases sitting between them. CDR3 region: CASSGGGSNYNEQFF. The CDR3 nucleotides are TGCGCCAGCAGCGGGGGCGGGAGTAACTACAATGAGCAGTTCTTC.

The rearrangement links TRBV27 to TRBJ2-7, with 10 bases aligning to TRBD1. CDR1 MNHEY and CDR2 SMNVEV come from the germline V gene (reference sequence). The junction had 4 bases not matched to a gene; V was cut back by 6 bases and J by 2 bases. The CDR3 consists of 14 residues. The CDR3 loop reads CASRRTGGTYEQYF. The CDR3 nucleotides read TGTGCCAGCAGGCGGACAGGGGGAACCTACGAGCAGTACTTC.

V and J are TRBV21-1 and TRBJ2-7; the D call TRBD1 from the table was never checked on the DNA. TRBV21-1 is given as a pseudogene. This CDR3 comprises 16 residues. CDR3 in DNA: TGTGCCAGCAGCAAAGACGGGCGGGGGACAGGGTACGAGCAGTACTTC. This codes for CASSKDGRGTGYEQYF.

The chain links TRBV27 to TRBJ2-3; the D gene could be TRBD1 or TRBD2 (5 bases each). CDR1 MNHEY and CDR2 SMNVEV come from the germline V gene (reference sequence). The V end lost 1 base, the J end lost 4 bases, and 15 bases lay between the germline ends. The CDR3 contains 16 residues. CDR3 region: CASSLWSRAGADTQYF. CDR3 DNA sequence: TGTGCCAGCAGTTTATGGAGCAGGGCGGGTGCAGATACGCAGTATTTT.

CDR3 bases: TGTGCCAGCAGCCTCAGGAGAACATTGAACACTGAAGCTTTCTTT. Its protein is CASSLRRTLNTEAFF. This chain links TRBV5-4 with TRBJ1-1; D is unclear. The CDR3 is 15 residues long. Germline CDR1 reads SGHNT; CDR2 reads YYREEE (reference sequence). Trimming left V 4 bases short and J 0 bases short, with 13 bases between.

CDR3 region: CASSLARTSSGNTIYF. The CDR3 nucleotides read TGTGCCAGCAGCTTGGCCCGCACAAGCTCTGGAAACACCATATATTTT. The chain carries TRBV5-8 and TRBJ1-3; no definite D call. V was pared by 0 bases and J by 0 bases, with 10 bases between. Germline CDR1 and CDR2: SGHTS and YDEGEE. The CDR3 contains 16 residues.

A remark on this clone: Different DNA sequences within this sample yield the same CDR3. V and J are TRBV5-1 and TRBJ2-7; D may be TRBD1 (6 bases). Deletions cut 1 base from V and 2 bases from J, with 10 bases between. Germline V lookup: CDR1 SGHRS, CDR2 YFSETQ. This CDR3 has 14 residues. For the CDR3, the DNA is TGCGCCAGCAGCTTGCAGGGGTCCCCCTACGAGCAGTACTTC. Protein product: CASSLQGSPYEQYF.

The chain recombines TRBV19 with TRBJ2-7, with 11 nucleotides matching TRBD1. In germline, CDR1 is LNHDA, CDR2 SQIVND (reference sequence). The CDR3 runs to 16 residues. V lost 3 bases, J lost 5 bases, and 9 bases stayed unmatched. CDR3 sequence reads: CASSILPGQGAHEQYF. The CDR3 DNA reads TGTGCCAGTAGTATCCTCCCCGGACAGGGGGCCCACGAGCAGTACTTC.